This entry describes one TCR beta chain. This clone came up once. Its specific antigen is unknown. Base qualities are missing; no much larger clone stands one base away. What the time point label conveys for this sample: baseline before first vaccination. Interpreted using the paper, the treatment or condition label stands for: meningococcal conjugate vaccine given as trial control. The vaccinee samples were drawn from two UK trials, COV001 and COV002, one of which was a single-blind randomized controlled phase 2/3 trial testing AZD1222 (ChAdOx1 nCoV-19) in healthy adults. Trial participant PBMC samples were collected at day 0 and day 28 after the second dose for TCRbeta chain sequencing. These data come from a study of T cell responses to AZD1222 COVID-19 vaccine (dated by TCRdb to the early 2020s). Background on the whole study: A total of about 230 trial participants underwent TCR sequencing, of whom 207 received two doses of AZD1222 and about 25 received two doses of the MenACWY control vaccine. Trial participants were enrolled by age into subgroups of 18-55, 56-69 and 70-plus years, and 148, 28 and 57 TCR-sequenced participants, respectively, were included in these subgroups.

Results and caveats for the whole study, not just this receptor: Conclusions about previously exposed vaccinees are limited because only five or six AZD1222 recipients were SARS-CoV-2 seropositive at baseline. After two AZD1222 doses, both the breadth and the depth of spike-specific TCRs were significantly higher than at day 0 and than in MenACWY recipients. In the small 56-69-year group, the increase in depth fell short of significance, most likely because of low power. Because no samples from the day 14 peak response were available, repertoires could be characterized only after the peak T cell response. Participants were mostly white British, with more females than males. The authors suggested clonal diversity may have been underestimated. Reportedly, almost half of the unique spike-specific TCRs recognized epitopes lying outside the regions that are mutated in the B.1.351 and B.1.1.7 variants. Vaccine-associated CD4 TCRs spanned the whole spike protein, with dominant responses in regions 160-218 and 743-854.

The CDR3 regions of human TCRbeta chains were analyzed by immunosequencing. Regarding the original processing steps: Repertoire TCRs were checked for matches against a reference library of SARS-CoV-2-specific TCRs that had been generated using the MIRA antigen-specificity platform. Breadth meant the fraction of unique TCRs that were SARS-CoV-2-associated, whereas depth meant the fraction of total T cells that were SARS-CoV-2-associated. Using the MIRA data, every spike-specific TCR was mapped to the spike region that the TCR reacted to and assigned to either a CD4 or a CD8 class. Log10-transformed breadth and depth values were compared by one-way ANOVA with Sidak's multiple comparisons tests. TCRdb mirrors the immuneACCESS table, restricted to in-frame sequences. Some clones are absent from its copies; in checked studies, under half trace to an unresolved V gene, and the reason for the others is unknown. V and J calls and clone size are copied from that table; D and trimming were computed from the DNA. Here the sample has about 140,000 clones; 85% to 95% occur a single time. The ten largest account for 0.7% to 1% of the sample.

The cysteine opens and the phenylalanine closes a CDR3 of 15 amino acids. Only the CDR3 DNA is retained, 45 bases long and in frame from the first base. CDR1 and CDR2 (SGHRS, YFSETQ) derive from the germline V gene. Trimming takes 0 bases from V and 5 bases from J, and the germline ends sit 11 bases apart. This receptor was taken from an adult in good health. Sequences were derived from peripheral blood, sampled on day 0 of MenACWY control vaccination. This chain is built from TRBV5-1 and TRBJ1-4; the D gene remains uncertain. The CDR3 protein: CASSLGTQENEKLFF. The DNA is TGCGCCAGCAGCTTGGGAACCCAGGAGAATGAAAAACTGTTTTTT.